This entry lists 16 T cell receptor beta chains sequenced from one sample in a study of identical twins. One entry per CDR3 protein, called by TCRdb with MiXCR from the 5' RACE reads. The sample records around 370,000 distinct CDR3 sequences, approximately 9.1% being singletons. The material sequenced was naive T cells sorted from blood. The source is a woman aged 45 to 65 in good health.

The chain recombines TRBV21-1 with TRBJ2-7; TRBD1 was called by the table and not checked on the DNA. TRBV21-1 is classified as a pseudogene. The CDR3 is 15 residues long. The CDR3 spells CASSKDPAKEYEQYF. CDR3 bases: TGTGCCAGCAGCAAAGACCCGGCAAAAGAATACGAGCAGTACTTC.

CDR3 loop: CASSSLGRSRETQYF. The CDR3 nucleotides read TGTGCCAGCAGCTCCTTGGGACGGTCCCGGGAGACCCAGTACTTC. The gene calls are TRBV7-2 and TRBJ2-5; D possibly uses TRBD1 or TRBD2 (5 bases each). V lost 4 bases, J lost 5 bases, and 17 bases lay in between. In germline, CDR1 is SGHTA, CDR2 FQGNSA. CDR3 length equals 15 residues. Based on the CDR3 plus reference TRBV7-2 and TRBJ2-5, the full variable domain is GAGVSQSPSNKVTEKGKDVELRCDPISGHTALYWYRQSLGQGLEFLIYFQGNSAPDKSGLPSDRFSAERTGGSVSTLTIQRTQQEDSAVYLCASSSLGRSRETQYFGPGTRLLVL.

CDR3 residues: CASSGLVGDGPGGYTF. The CDR3 DNA sequence: TGTGCCAGCAGCGGGCTTGTAGGGGACGGCCCCGGAGGCTACACCTTC. The chain couples TRBV7-9 to TRBJ1-2; D possibly corresponds to TRBD1 (5 bases). V was trimmed by 5 bases and J by 8 bases, leaving 24 bases between them. Germline V gives CDR1 SEHNR, CDR2 FQNEAQ (reference sequence). The CDR3 consists of 16 residues.

In the case of this clonotype: A junction end diverges from the germline sequence, so it may reflect a read error. V usage is TRBV3-1 and J usage is TRBJ2-1; TRBD2 matches at 9 bases. Looked up from germline, CDR1 is LGHDT and CDR2 is YNNKEL (reference sequence). This CDR3 comprises 15 residues. The DNA for the CDR3 is TGTGCCAGCAGCCAAGGTCGCGGGAGGGCCAATGAGCCGTTCTTC. It encodes CASSQGRGRANEPFF.

This clonotype was seen ten or more times. This chain connects TRBV14 to TRBJ2-1; no definite D call. Germline CDR1 and CDR2: SGHDN and FVKESK. The CDR3 loop spans 13 amino acids. V lost 2 bases to trimming and J lost 4 bases, with 6 bases between them. In DNA form, the CDR3 reads TGTGCCAGCAGCCAACTCTTTTACAATGAGCAGTTCTTC. Its protein product is CASSQLFYNEQFF.

Ten or more counts support this clonotype. The rearrangement uses TRBV11-2 and TRBJ2-5; 10 positions match TRBD2. In germline, CDR1 is SGHAT, CDR2 FQNNGV. The CDR3 length is 14 residues. The junction had 7 bases not matched to a gene; V was cut back by 7 bases and J by 5 bases. The CDR3 here is CASKSGRAKETQYF. The CDR3 DNA sequence: TGTGCCAGCAAGAGCGGGAGGGCGAAGGAGACCCAGTACTTC.

V gene TRBV7-8 combines with J gene TRBJ1-5; D is ambiguous. There are 18 residues in the CDR3. Trimming took 1 base from V and 0 from J, leaving 16 bases between them. Germline V CDR1 and CDR2: SGHVS, FQNEAQ. The CDR3: CASSLDGSGTYSNQPQHF. The DNA of the CDR3 is TGTGCCAGCAGCTTAGACGGGTCAGGAACTTATAGCAATCAGCCCCAGCATTTT. The variable domain in full, with the rest retrieved from reference TRBV7-8 and TRBJ1-5, is GAGVSQSPRYKVAKRGQDVALRCDPISGHVSLFWYQQALGQGPEFLTYFQNEAQLDKSGLPSDRFFAERPEGSVSTLKIQRTQQEDSAVYLCASSLDGSGTYSNQPQHFGDGTRLSIL.

This clonotype was detected many times. V gene TRBV29-1 combines with J gene TRBJ2-3, with TRBD1 matching over 7 bases. V lost 5 bases to trimming and J lost 7 bases; unmatched junction nucleotides: 9. The germline CDR1 and CDR2 sequences are SQVTM and ANQGSEA. The length of the CDR3 is 13 residues. The CDR3 protein is CSVRERGPYTQYF. Written as DNA, the CDR3 is TGCAGCGTTCGCGAGAGGGGGCCCTATACGCAGTATTTT.

In its sample, this clonotype was seen once. The germline gene is not matched at one end of the junction; a read error may be the cause. The CDR3 sequence: CTSSDKMSSYNEQFF. Here the CDR3 DNA reads TGCACCAGCAGCGACAAAATGAGCTCCTACAATGAGCAGTTCTTC. The V call is TRBV5-1, the J call TRBJ2-1; D is ambiguous. Germline lookup yields CDR1 SGHRS and CDR2 YFSETQ. The CDR3 length is 15 residues.

This clonotype occurred a few times. CDR3 nucleotides: TGCGCCAGCAGCTACGGGACTAGCGAGAAAGAGACCCAGTACTTC. This codes for CASSYGTSEKETQYF. The rearrangement links TRBV5-1 to TRBJ2-5; TRBD2 aligns across 10 bases. The J segment lost 3 bases and the V segment lost 3 bases, leaving 5 bases of the junction unmatched. The CDR3 sequence is 15 residues long. CDR1 is SGHRS and CDR2 is YFSETQ in the germline V gene.

This clonotype was observed a few times. Germline is not matched at one junction end, which may reflect a read error. The CDR3 nucleotides read TGCAGCGTTGAAAACCCGGGACCGCAACGGTTC. Residues: CSVENPGPQRF. V usage is TRBV29-1 and J usage is TRBJ2-7, with D perhaps matching TRBD1 or TRBD2 (5 bases each). Germline values: CDR1 SQVTM, CDR2 ANQGSEA. This CDR3 comprises 11 residues.

This clonotype was detected only a few times. This CDR3 reads CAWMSRNTEAFF. As DNA, the CDR3 is TGTGCCTGGATGTCTCGGAACACTGAAGCTTTCTTT. This sequence joins TRBV30 and TRBJ1-1; D not certain. The CDR3 consists of 12 residues. Germline assignment: CDR1 GTSNPN and CDR2 SVGIG (reference sequence). Between the trimmed V and J ends, which lost 4 bases and 1 base, there was a span of 7 bases.

This clonotype was observed a handful of times. V usage is TRBV20-1 and J usage is TRBJ2-1, with a possible D match to TRBD2 (5 bases). V lost 5 bases and J 9 bases, leaving 11 bases between the germline ends. CDR3 length equals 11 residues. Per germline, CDR1 DFQATT and CDR2 SNEGSKA (reference sequence). CDR3 residues: CSALTEGEQFF. The CDR3 DNA reads as TGCAGTGCTCTCACCGAGGGTGAGCAGTTCTTC.

The chain combines TRBV20-1 with TRBJ2-1; TRBD2 aligns across 11 bases. V was clipped by 3 bases and J by 7 bases; unmatched bases: 17. There are 18 residues in the CDR3. Per the germline V gene, CDR1 is DFQATT and CDR2 is SNEGSKA (reference sequence). CDR3 in amino acids: CSARGDRVRTSGPNEQFF. DNA of the CDR3: TGCAGTGCTAGGGGTGACAGGGTCAGGACTAGCGGGCCTAATGAGCAGTTCTTC.

V and J are TRBV7-8 and TRBJ2-1; 9 positions match TRBD2. Germline trimming cut 2 bases from V and 6 bases from J; bases unmatched to any gene: 5. Germline V lookup: CDR1 SGHVS, CDR2 FQNEAQ. This CDR3 contains 15 residues. The DNA for the CDR3 is TGTGCCAGCAGCTTACTAGCGGGGATCTTCAATGAGCAGTTCTTC. This translates into CASSLLAGIFNEQFF.

This clonotype appeared a few times. The rearrangement joins TRBV12-3 or TRBV12-4 to TRBJ2-5; D perhaps matches TRBD2 (7 bases). The CDR3 has 14 residues. V lost 6 bases, J lost 5 bases, and 16 bases lay in between. As DNA, the CDR3 is TGTGCCAGCAGCCGGAACAGGGAGGGTGAGACCCAGTACTTC. The encoded protein is CASSRNREGETQYF.